One T cell receptor beta chain is described in this entry. These data belong to a study of T cell changes during pregnancy in multiple sclerosis. Using immunoSEQ multiplex PCR, the repertoire was profiled, and TCRdb retains in-frame clones only, with some absent. Found here are approximately 70,000 clones, more than 90% of them singletons; the top ten hold around 2%. The CDR3 is 12 amino acids. The V and J ends lost 3 bases and 7 bases respectively, with 10 bases between them. The germline CDR1 and CDR2 sequences are SGHVS and FQNEAQ. The chain joins TRBV7-8 to TRBJ2-7; maybe TRBD2 (6 bases). Material: peripheral blood, obtained in the second trimester of pregnancy. The origin of this receptor is a female donor with multiple sclerosis, enrolled in a pregnancy study. Written as DNA, the CDR3 is TGTGCCAGCAGCTTTGGCGGGGAAGAGCAGTACTTC. Translated: CASSFGGEEQYF.